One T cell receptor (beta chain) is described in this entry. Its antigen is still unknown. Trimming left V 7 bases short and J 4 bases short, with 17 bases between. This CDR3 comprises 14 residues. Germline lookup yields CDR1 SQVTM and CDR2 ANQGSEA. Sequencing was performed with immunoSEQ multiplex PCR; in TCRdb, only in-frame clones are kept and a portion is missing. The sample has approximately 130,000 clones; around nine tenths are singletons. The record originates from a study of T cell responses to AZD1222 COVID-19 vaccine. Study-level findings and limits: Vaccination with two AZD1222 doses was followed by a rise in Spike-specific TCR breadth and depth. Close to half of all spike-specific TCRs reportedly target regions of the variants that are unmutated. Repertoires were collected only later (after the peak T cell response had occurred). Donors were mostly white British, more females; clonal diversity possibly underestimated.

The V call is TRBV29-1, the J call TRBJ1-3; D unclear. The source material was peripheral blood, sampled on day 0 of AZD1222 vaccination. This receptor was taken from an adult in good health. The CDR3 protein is CSGEDGRSGNTIYF. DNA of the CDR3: TGCAGCGGGGAGGACGGGAGGAGCGGAAACACCATATATTTT.